The 32 T cell receptor beta chains given below trace back to one sample, sequenced in a study of blood T cell repertoires in COVID-19. Repertoires were generated with immunoSEQ multiplex PCR, while TCRdb's copy carries only in-frame clones and drops some. The data hold about 150,000 clones, with 86% observed a single time. Sequenced input: PBMCs or T cells enriched from blood (not recorded which). Receptors were obtained from a middle-aged man who had recovered from COVID-19.

The V call is TRBV27, the J call TRBJ2-7, with 7 bases lining up with TRBD1. The CDR3 loop spans 12 amino acids. The trim removed 4 bases at V and 4 bases at J, leaving 1 base unmatched. In germline, CDR1 is MNHEY, CDR2 SMNVEV (reference sequence). DNA for the CDR3: TGTGCCAGCAGTTCGACAGGGTACGAGCAGTACGTC. It is translated as CASSSTGYEQYV.

The V gene is TRBV7-8, the J gene TRBJ1-6, with TRBD1 as a possible D gene (6 bases). The CDR3 consists of 14 residues. V was clipped by 0 bases and J by 8 bases, with 8 bases between them. Germline V CDR1 and CDR2: SGHVS, FQNEAQ. The CDR3, as DNA: TGTGCCAGCAGCTTAGCGGGGGCTTATTCACCCCTCCACTTT. It translates to CASSLAGAYSPLHF.

This chain links TRBV5-6 with TRBJ2-2; D gene ambiguous. CDR3 size: 12 residues. V lost 1 base and J lost 9, with 7 bases in between. Germline V gene lookup returns CDR1 SGHDT and CDR2 YYEEEE. The CDR3 loop reads CASSLPGWELFF. The CDR3 DNA is TGTGCCAGCAGCTTGCCCGGGTGGGAGCTGTTTTTT. The complete variable domain, with remaining parts taken from reference TRBV5-6 and TRBJ2-2, reads DAGVTQSPTHLIKTRGQQVTLRCSPKSGHDTVSWYQQALGQGPQFIFQYYEEEERQRGNFPDRFSGHQFPNYSSELNVNALLLGDSALYLCASSLPGWELFFGEGSRLTVL.

The rearrangement links TRBV4-2 to TRBJ1-1; weak D call: TRBD1 (5 bases). There are 16 residues in the CDR3. Germline V lookup: CDR1 LGHNA, CDR2 YNFKEQ. V was pared by 6 bases and J by 4 bases, with 21 bases between. The CDR3 here is CASSHVRDSLFTEAFF. In DNA, the CDR3 is TGTGCCAGCAGTCATGTCCGTGACAGTCTTTTCACTGAAGCTTTCTTT.

The chain links TRBV16 to TRBJ1-4; the D gene is possibly TRBD1 (6 bases). Per the germline V gene, CDR1 is KGHSY and CDR2 is FQNENV. The V end was cut by 4 bases, the J end by 7 bases, with 13 bases between. CDR3 length equals 14 residues. DNA of the CDR3: TGTGCCAGCAGCCGCCAGCTAGGGGGTGAAAAACTGTTTTTT. It specifies CASSRQLGGEKLFF.

Ten or more counts support this clone. The V and J genes are TRBV19 and TRBJ1-2, with TRBD1 matching 12 bases. Trimming removed 3 bases from V and 8 bases from J; junction bases left unmatched: 7. CDR1 LNHDA and CDR2 SQIVND come from the germline V gene (reference sequence). The CDR3 extends over 15 amino acids. The CDR3 DNA is TGTGCCAGTAGTATCAGGACCGGGACAGGGGGCGGCTACACCTTC. Residues: CASSIRTGTGGGYTF.

The rearrangement links TRBV28 to TRBJ1-2; D remains unclear. The CDR3 has 12 amino acids. V was shortened by 3 bases and J by 1 base, with 3 bases between the two germline ends. Germline loops: CDR1 MDHEN, CDR2 SYDVKM. CDR3 amino acids: CASSLSNYGYTF. CDR3 DNA: TGTGCCAGCAGTTTGAGTAACTATGGCTACACCTTC.

The chain employs TRBV5-1 and TRBJ2-5, with D perhaps TRBD2 (6 bases). The germline V gene has CDR1 SGHRS and CDR2 YFSETQ. V lost 4 bases and J lost 5, with 15 bases in between. This CDR3 has 14 residues. As DNA, the CDR3 is TGCGCCAGCAGCCCCGCGGGAACTTGGGAGACCCAGTACTTC. It encodes CASSPAGTWETQYF.

V is TRBV15 and J is TRBJ2-1, with D perhaps matching TRBD2 (5 bases). Trimming cost V 3 bases and J 0 bases, with 9 bases left between them. The V gene's germline CDR1 is LNHNV and CDR2 YYDKDF (reference sequence). This CDR3 has 15 amino acids. As DNA, the CDR3 is TGTGCCACCAGCAGGAGGGTCAACTCCTACAATGAGCAGTTCTTC. Residues: CATSRRVNSYNEQFF.

The chain joins TRBV5-1 to TRBJ2-7; 15 bases are a match to TRBD2. The V gene end was trimmed by 4 bases and the J gene end by 3 bases; junction bases not matched to a gene: 5. The CDR3 is 16 residues long. Looked up from germline, CDR1 is SGHRS and CDR2 is YFSETQ. The CDR3 loop is CASSSGLAGGNYEQYV. The CDR3, as DNA: TGCGCCAGCAGCAGTGGACTAGCGGGGGGGAACTACGAGCAGTACGTC.

This clone was seen once. This chain uses TRBV19 with TRBJ2-7, with D tentatively TRBD2 (5 bases). V was pared by 5 bases and J by 1 base, with 9 bases between. In germline, CDR1 is LNHDA, CDR2 SQIVND (reference sequence). There are 13 residues in the CDR3. Written as DNA, the CDR3 is TGTGCCAGTAGTGGGGAGCAATCCTACGAGCAGTACTTC. As protein: CASSGEQSYEQYF.

The chain uses TRBV27 and TRBJ2-7, with D possibly being TRBD1 (7 bases). The CDR3 sequence is 16 residues long. The ends were cut back, 4 bases at V and 5 bases at J, with 21 bases in the middle. In germline, CDR1 is MNHEY, CDR2 SMNVEV (reference sequence). The CDR3 is CASSSPSTGRTHEQYF. In nucleotides, the CDR3 is TGTGCCAGCAGTTCCCCCTCGACAGGGAGGACGCACGAGCAGTACTTC.

V is TRBV6-5 and J is TRBJ1-6; D remains ambiguous. The CDR3 has 16 amino acids. Trimming cost V 0 bases and J 6 bases, with 12 bases left between them. Looked up from germline, CDR1 is MNHEY and CDR2 is SVGAGI. CDR3 loop: CASSYSYPSGNSPLHF. The CDR3 region has the DNA TGTGCCAGCAGTTACTCGTACCCATCGGGTAATTCACCCCTCCACTTT.

This chain joins TRBV3-1 (or the pseudogene TRBV3-2) and TRBJ2-1; 7 nucleotides align to TRBD1. The CDR3 totals 18 residues. V lost 4 bases, J lost 1 base, and 13 bases stayed unmatched. Germline lookup yields CDR1 LGHDT and CDR2 YNNKEL (reference sequence). CDR3 in DNA: TGTGCCAGCAGCCTACGACCGACAGGGATGCGTTCCTACAATGAGCAGTTCTTC. Residues: CASSLRPTGMRSYNEQFF.

The chain has TRBV6-5 and TRBJ2-7, with 8 bases lining up with TRBD2. This CDR3 region has 13 residues. V dropped 5 bases and J dropped 7; count of bases not matched to a gene: 7. The germline gives CDR1 MNHEY, CDR2 SVGAGI. The CDR3 bases are TGTGCCAGCAGTAAACCCGCGGGAGGTGAGCAGTACTTC. Protein product: CASSKPAGGEQYF.

The chain is built from TRBV5-8 and TRBJ1-1; D is undetermined. Germline V gives CDR1 SGHTS, CDR2 YDEGEE. V dropped 0 bases and J dropped 0 bases, with 6 bases sitting between them. The CDR3 consists of 14 residues. This CDR3 reads CASSLGTLNTEAFF. The CDR3 nucleotides are TGTGCCAGCAGCTTGGGGACTTTGAACACTGAAGCTTTCTTT.

The V call is TRBV4-1, the J call TRBJ2-3; 9 bases align to TRBD2. The V gene's germline CDR1 is MGHRA and CDR2 YSYEKL. CDR3 length: 16 amino acids. Losses at the gene ends were 3 bases for V and 2 bases for J; bases not matched to a gene: 6. The CDR3 region is CASSQVSSGNTDTQYF. CDR3 DNA: TGCGCCAGCAGCCAGGTATCTAGCGGGAACACAGATACGCAGTATTTT.

This clone was observed a single time. This chain joins TRBV6-5 and TRBJ1-2, with D perhaps matching TRBD1 (5 bases). Germline-derived CDR1 and CDR2 are MNHEY and SVGAGI. This CDR3 comprises 13 residues. V lost 6 bases to trimming and J lost 4 bases, with 12 bases between them. CDR3 nucleotide sequence: TGTGCCAGCAGCTCCGCGGGGGGCTATGGCTACACCTTC. Protein product: CASSSAGGYGYTF.

V gene TRBV7-2 combines with J gene TRBJ1-1, with no clear D. The CDR3 totals 14 residues. The V end lost 1 base, the J end lost 4 bases, and 10 bases lay between the germline ends. Looked up from germline, CDR1 is SGHTA and CDR2 is FQGNSA. The CDR3 nucleotides read TGTGCCAGCAGCTTAGTTTACCTTAGCACTGAAGCTTTCTTT. This gives the protein CASSLVYLSTEAFF.

The chain employs TRBV25-1 and TRBJ1-1, with 9 nucleotides matching TRBD1. The germline CDR1 and CDR2 sequences are MGHDK and SYGVNS. The CDR3 extends over 15 amino acids. Germline trimming cut 4 bases from V and 5 bases from J; bases unmatched to any gene: 8. The CDR3 is CASSVNRGRRTEAFF. CDR3 sequence (DNA): TGTGCCAGCAGTGTAAACAGGGGGCGCAGGACTGAAGCTTTCTTT.

This rearrangement joins TRBV6-4 to TRBJ1-1; 8 bases align to TRBD1. The germline V gene has CDR1 MRHNA and CDR2 SNTAGT. The J segment lost 10 bases and the V segment lost 4 bases, leaving 8 bases of the junction unmatched. This CDR3 region has 13 residues. CDR3 nucleotides: TGTGCCAGCAGTGCCCCGGACAGGGAAGTAGCTTTCTTT. It encodes CASSAPDREVAFF.

The rearrangement links TRBV27 to TRBJ2-1, with TRBD1 matching 8 bases. V gave up 5 bases and J gave up 0 bases; unmatched junction bases: 9. CDR1 and CDR2 from the germline V gene are MNHEY and SMNVEV (reference sequence). There are 17 residues in the CDR3. In DNA form, the CDR3 reads TGTGCCAGCAGTCCGGAGACAGGGGTTGGCTCCTACAATGAGCAGTTCTTC. It specifies CASSPETGVGSYNEQFF.

The J gene is TRBJ1-6, the V gene TRBV7-2; D is perhaps TRBD1 (6 bases). V lost 4 bases and J lost 10, with 14 bases in between. The CDR3 length is 14 residues. CDR1 and CDR2 from the germline V gene are SGHTA and FQGNSA. CDR3 bases: TGTGCCAGCAGCTGGTCAGGGGTGGAATCACCCCTCCACTTT. This encodes CASSWSGVESPLHF.

The chain joins TRBV4-1 to TRBJ1-1; D may be TRBD1 (6 bases). Trimming pared 8 bases from V and 2 bases from J, leaving 12 bases between. This CDR3 has 13 amino acids. Germline V gives CDR1 MGHRA, CDR2 YSYEKL. CDR3 in amino acids: CASWGGGNTEAFF. CDR3 DNA: TGCGCCAGCTGGGGTGGGGGCAACACTGAAGCTTTCTTT.

The genes are TRBV11-3 and TRBJ2-1; possibly TRBD2 for D (5 bases). The germline V gene has CDR1 SGHNT and CDR2 YENEEA. V lost 3 bases and J 6 bases, leaving 18 bases between the germline ends. The CDR3 has 16 amino acids. As DNA, the CDR3 is TGTGCCAGCAGCTTTAGTGGGCCAAAACGGGGCAATGAGCAGTTCTTC. Translated: CASSFSGPKRGNEQFF.

The chain uses TRBV5-6 and TRBJ1-2, with TRBD1 identical over 8 bases. The CDR3 has 13 amino acids. After removal of 0 bases from V and 8 bases from J, the junction contained 3 bases not matched to a gene. The germline gives CDR1 SGHDT, CDR2 YYEEEE. The CDR3 DNA follows: TGTGCCAGCAGCTTGGCACAGGGGGAAGGCTACACCTTC. Its translation: CASSLAQGEGYTF.

CDR3 bases: TGCGCCAGCAGCCCAAGTGAGGTTGGCTCCTACAATGAGCAGTTCTTC. Translation: CASSPSEVGSYNEQFF. The genes are TRBV4-1 and TRBJ2-1; D ambiguous. Trimming took 4 bases from V and 0 from J, leaving 13 bases between them. This CDR3 is built from 16 residues. CDR1 and CDR2 from the germline V gene are MGHRA and YSYEKL.

The chain is built from TRBV9 and TRBJ1-2; 7 bases map to TRBD1. CDR3 length: 13 residues. Germline CDR1 and CDR2: SGDLS and YYNGEE. V gave up 3 bases and J gave up 4 bases; unmatched junction bases: 3. The CDR3 loop is CASSETGTYGYTF. DNA of the CDR3: TGTGCCAGCAGCGAGACAGGGACCTATGGCTACACCTTC.

The chain links TRBV7-2 to TRBJ1-6; 9 nucleotides line up with TRBD1. CDR1 and CDR2 from the germline V gene are SGHTA and FQGNSA. The CDR3 totals 14 residues. After removal of 4 bases from V and 9 bases from J, the junction contained 4 bases not matched to a gene. The CDR3 spells CASSSRTGVSPLHF. The DNA of the CDR3 is TGTGCCAGCAGCTCTAGGACAGGGGTTTCACCCCTCCACTTT.

The chain combines TRBV18 with TRBJ2-3; 13 bases line up with TRBD2. Losses at the gene ends were 3 bases for V and 5 bases for J; bases not matched to a gene: 14. The CDR3 spans 19 residues. From germline, CDR1 is KGHSH and CDR2 LQKENI. The CDR3 DNA sequence: TGTGCCAGCTCACCGGGACTAGCGGGAACTACCCCCCGGGGAGATACGCAGTATTTT. This translates into CASSPGLAGTTPRGDTQYF.

The chain recombines TRBV18 with TRBJ2-2; 13 nucleotides line up with TRBD2. The CDR3 is 20 residues long. Germline trimming cut 1 base from V and 0 bases from J; bases unmatched to any gene: 8. Germline-derived CDR1 and CDR2 are KGHSH and LQKENI. The CDR3 DNA reads as TGTGCCAGCTCACCACTCGCACTAGCGGGAGGGAGCTCGAACACCGGGGAGCTGTTTTTT. Translation gives CASSPLALAGGSSNTGELFF.

The rearrangement links TRBV19 to TRBJ1-4; no definite D call. The CDR3 contains 16 residues. Trimming shortened V by 5 bases and J by 2 bases, and 15 bases separated the two germline ends. CDR1 LNHDA and CDR2 SQIVND come from the germline V gene (reference sequence). The CDR3, as DNA: TGTGCCAGTAGTCGGCGGTCCTCGGGGACTAATGAAAAACTGTTTTTT. This encodes CASSRRSSGTNEKLFF.